A single sample is the source of the 10 T cell receptor beta chains below, sequenced in a study of PD-1 blockade in classical Hodgkin lymphoma. The time point was: cycle 4 day 1 (C4D1), after six to seven weeks of nivolumab. Every patient experienced relapse after autologous stem cell transplantation, and brentuximab vedotin exposure varied. The table came from immunoSEQ multiplex PCR; TCRdb's copy has only in-frame clones and leaves some out. The sample has some 53,000 clones, approximately 86% seen once. The sequencing here drew on peripheral blood mononuclear cells (PBMCs), taken before the fourth cycle of nivolumab. The receptors originated from a human donor with classical Hodgkin lymphoma.

This sequence joins TRBV4-1 and TRBJ1-5; 7 bases line up with TRBD1. The CDR3 consists of 14 residues. J was trimmed by 7 bases and V by 5 bases; bases with no gene match: 8. The germline V gene encodes CDR1 MGHRA and CDR2 YSYEKL. The CDR3 DNA sequence: TGCGCCAGCAGCTTAGACAGGGTAGGGCAGCCCCAGCATTTT. The encoded protein is CASSLDRVGQPQHF.

The V gene is TRBV7-8, the J gene TRBJ2-7; D remains ambiguous. The germline V gene encodes CDR1 SGHVS and CDR2 FQNEAQ. V lost 5 bases to trimming and J lost 0 bases, with 11 bases between them. The CDR3 has 14 amino acids. CDR3 in amino acids: CASSLSGSSYEQYF. CDR3 DNA: TGTGCCAGCAGCCTGTCGGGCAGCTCCTACGAGCAGTACTTC.

The chain has TRBV4-1 and TRBJ2-7, with a possible D match to TRBD1 (5 bases). The CDR3 sequence is 16 residues long. Germline values: CDR1 MGHRA, CDR2 YSYEKL. V lost 0 bases and J lost 3, with 15 bases in between. CDR3 sequence: CASSQDHPGQGYEQYF. For the CDR3, the DNA is TGCGCCAGCAGCCAAGACCATCCCGGGCAGGGCTACGAGCAGTACTTC.

This clone has only one observation. The chain recombines TRBV15 with TRBJ1-2; D uncertain. V was cut by 0 bases and J by 1 base, with 12 bases left in between. CDR1 is LNHNV, CDR2 YYDKDF, per germline (reference sequence). The CDR3 totals 16 residues. The CDR3 sequence: CATSREPTFVNYGYTF. DNA of the CDR3: TGTGCCACCAGCAGAGAGCCCACCTTCGTTAACTATGGCTACACCTTC.

The chain joins TRBV19 to TRBJ1-5; 10 positions match TRBD1. The CDR3 runs 15 residues. Germline V gives CDR1 LNHDA, CDR2 SQIVND (reference sequence). V shed 2 bases and J 4 bases; nucleotides not matched to a gene: 2. This chain's CDR3 is CASSIMGQGNQPQHF. In nucleotides, the CDR3 is TGTGCCAGTAGTATAATGGGACAGGGGAATCAGCCCCAGCATTTT.

The chain combines TRBV5-6 with TRBJ1-2; D is unclear. This CDR3 is 16 amino acids long. V was trimmed by 2 bases and J by 3 bases, leaving 17 bases between them. Per the germline V gene, CDR1 is SGHDT and CDR2 is YYEEEE. CDR3 region: CASSLGAGTKDYGYTF. The CDR3 bases are TGTGCCAGCAGCTTAGGAGCGGGCACTAAGGACTATGGCTACACCTTC.

J is TRBJ1-1 and V is TRBV6-5, with D perhaps matching TRBD1 (5 bases). The V gene's germline CDR1 is MNHEY and CDR2 SVGAGI. CDR3 length: 13 amino acids. V was shortened by 2 bases and J by 4 bases, with 8 bases between the two germline ends. The CDR3 region is CASSYGGSTEAFF. The DNA of the CDR3 is TGTGCCAGCAGTTACGGGGGGAGCACTGAAGCTTTCTTT.

The chain couples TRBV15 to TRBJ1-2; D unclear. Trimming removed 0 bases from V and 5 bases from J, with 19 bases in between. The CDR3 runs to 17 residues. Germline lookup yields CDR1 LNHNV and CDR2 YYDKDF (reference sequence). CDR3 coding DNA: TGTGCCACCAGCAGAGATCAAGGAGAATCGTTGTCTTATGGCTACACCTTC. Translation: CATSRDQGESLSYGYTF.

CDR3 nucleotide sequence: TGTGCCAGCAGCTTCGGCTGGGGAGAGACCCAGTACTTC. Protein sequence: CASSFGWGETQYF. V is TRBV5-8 and J is TRBJ2-5; no firm D call. Per the germline V gene, CDR1 is SGHTS and CDR2 is YDEGEE. V lost 2 bases to trimming and J lost 4 bases, with 9 bases between them. The CDR3 runs to 13 residues.

The chain links TRBV6-5 to TRBJ1-4; 7 bases fit TRBD1. The V and J ends lost 5 bases and 8 bases, in that order; junction bases with no gene match: 8. The CDR3 sequence is 14 residues long. The germline gives CDR1 MNHEY, CDR2 SVGAGI. The CDR3 region is CASSIRTGWEKLFF. DNA for the CDR3: TGTGCCAGCAGTATAAGGACAGGTTGGGAAAAACTGTTTTTT.